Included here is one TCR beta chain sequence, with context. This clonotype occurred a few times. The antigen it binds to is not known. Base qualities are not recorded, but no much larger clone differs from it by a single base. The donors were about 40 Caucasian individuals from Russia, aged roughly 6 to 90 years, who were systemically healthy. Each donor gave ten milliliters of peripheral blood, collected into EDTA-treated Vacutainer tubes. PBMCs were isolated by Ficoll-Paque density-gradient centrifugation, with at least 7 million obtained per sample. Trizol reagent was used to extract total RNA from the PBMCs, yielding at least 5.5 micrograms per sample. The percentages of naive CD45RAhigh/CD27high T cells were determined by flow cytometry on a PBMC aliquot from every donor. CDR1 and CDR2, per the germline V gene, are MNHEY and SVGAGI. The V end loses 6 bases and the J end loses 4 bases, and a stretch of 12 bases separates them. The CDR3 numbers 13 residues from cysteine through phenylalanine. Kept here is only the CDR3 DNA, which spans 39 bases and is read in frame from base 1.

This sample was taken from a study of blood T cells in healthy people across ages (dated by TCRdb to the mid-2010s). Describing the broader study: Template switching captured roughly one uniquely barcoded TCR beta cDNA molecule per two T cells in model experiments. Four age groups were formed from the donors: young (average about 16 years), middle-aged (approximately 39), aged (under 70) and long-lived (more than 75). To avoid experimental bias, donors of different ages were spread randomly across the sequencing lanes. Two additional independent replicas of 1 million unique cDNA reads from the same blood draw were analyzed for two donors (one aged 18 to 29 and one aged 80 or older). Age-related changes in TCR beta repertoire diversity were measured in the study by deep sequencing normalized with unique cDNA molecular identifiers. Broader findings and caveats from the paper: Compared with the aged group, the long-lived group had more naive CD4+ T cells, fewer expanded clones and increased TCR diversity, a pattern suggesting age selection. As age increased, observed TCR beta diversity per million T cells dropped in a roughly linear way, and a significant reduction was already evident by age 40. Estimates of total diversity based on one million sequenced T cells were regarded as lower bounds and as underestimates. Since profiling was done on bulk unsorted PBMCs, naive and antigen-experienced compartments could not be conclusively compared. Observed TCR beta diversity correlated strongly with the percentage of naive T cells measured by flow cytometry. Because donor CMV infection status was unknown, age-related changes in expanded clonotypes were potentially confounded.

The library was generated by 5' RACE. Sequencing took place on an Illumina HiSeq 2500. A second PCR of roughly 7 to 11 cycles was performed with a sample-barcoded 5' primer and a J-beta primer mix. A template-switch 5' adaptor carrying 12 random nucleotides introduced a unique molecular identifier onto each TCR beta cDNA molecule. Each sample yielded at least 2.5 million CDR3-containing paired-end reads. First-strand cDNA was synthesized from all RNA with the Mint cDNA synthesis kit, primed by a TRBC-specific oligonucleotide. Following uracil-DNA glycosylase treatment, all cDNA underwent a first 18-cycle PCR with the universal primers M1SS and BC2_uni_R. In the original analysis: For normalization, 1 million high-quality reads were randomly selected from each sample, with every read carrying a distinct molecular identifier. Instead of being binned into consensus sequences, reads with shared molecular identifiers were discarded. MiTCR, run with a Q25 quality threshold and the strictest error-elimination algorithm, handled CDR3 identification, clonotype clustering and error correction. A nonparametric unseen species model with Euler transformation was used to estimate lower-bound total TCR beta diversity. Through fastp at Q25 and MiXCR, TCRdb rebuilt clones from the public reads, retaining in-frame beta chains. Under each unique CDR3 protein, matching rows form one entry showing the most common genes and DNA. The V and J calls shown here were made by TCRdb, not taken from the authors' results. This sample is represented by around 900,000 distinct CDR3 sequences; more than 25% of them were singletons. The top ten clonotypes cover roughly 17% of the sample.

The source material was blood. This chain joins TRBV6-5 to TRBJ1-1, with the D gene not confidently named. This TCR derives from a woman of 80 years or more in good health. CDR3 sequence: CASSPDFATEAFF. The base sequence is TGTGCCAGCAGCCCCGACTTCGCCACTGAAGCTTTCTTT.